The text below deals with one T cell receptor (beta chain). Its cognate antigen is unknown. This specimen comes from a study of cytomegalovirus exposure and HLA in healthy donors. Broader study findings: Relative to equally common others, HLA-associated TCR beta chains showed greater clonal expansion in a later analysis.

The primer mix had 60 Vbeta and 13 Jbeta primers. Clones were sequenced by immunoSEQ multiplex PCR, and TCRdb holds only the in-frame ones, with some missing. The table lists 81,000 or so clones, 65% to 80% of them singletons. Germline-derived CDR1 and CDR2 are MNHNS and SASEGT. V lost 2 bases and J lost 3, with 10 bases in between. The CDR3 is made up of 14 amino acids. Sequencing used PBMCs. The gene calls are TRBV6-1 and TRBJ1-1; no definite D call. This sequence originates from a man between 60 and 75 years old in good health and CMV-seronegative. Written as DNA, the CDR3 is TGTGCCAGCAGTGAACTAAGGAGGGACACTGAAGCTTTCTTT. Residues: CASSELRRDTEAFF.